Shown below are 18 T cell receptor beta chains from a single sample sequenced in a study of human T cells and chemical hapten exposure. The time point: patch test 2, 6 weeks after DPC sensitization. Noted treatment: therapeutic diphenylcyclopropenone sensitization with weekly scalp DPC. MiXCR, run by TCRdb on the RACE reads, gives a single entry per CDR3 protein. The sample includes around 42,000 distinct CDR3 sequences, over 3% seen only once; the top ten take approximately 7.1%. The sequences come from whole blood, collected in connection with sensitization to the hapten diphenylcyclopropenone (DPC). The receptor source for this set is a man aged 40-49 years with alopecia areata. Some clones in this sample may be carry-over from other donors' samples.

This clonotype showed up many times. The chain links TRBV9 to TRBJ2-1, with 11 bases matching TRBD2. V was pared by 5 bases and J by 8 bases, with 9 bases of the junction left unmatched. CDR3 size: 15 residues. CDR1 is SGDLS and CDR2 is YYNGEE in the germline V gene. The CDR3 region is CASSPTSGRMDEQFF. CDR3 sequence (DNA): TGTGCCAGCAGTCCCACTAGCGGGAGAATGGATGAGCAGTTCTTC.

This clonotype was seen many times. The chain combines TRBV6-5 with TRBJ1-2; D might be TRBD1 (5 bases). The ends were cut back, 4 bases at V and 0 bases at J, with 18 bases in the middle. CDR3 size: 17 residues. Germline CDR1 MNHEY, CDR2 SVGAGI. The CDR3 DNA reads as TGTGCCAGCAGTTCGCGTGGGGCAGGGAAGACTAACTATGGCTACACCTTC. Translation: CASSSRGAGKTNYGYTF.

This chain uses TRBV7-9 with TRBJ2-7, with 12 bases matching TRBD2. CDR3 length equals 16 residues. Looked up from germline, CDR1 is SEHNR and CDR2 is FQNEAQ (reference sequence). Trimming removed 5 bases from V and 0 bases from J; junction bases left unmatched: 5. The CDR3 coding sequence is TGTGCCAGCAGCGCAAGACTAGCGGGAGCCTCCTACGAGCAGTACTTC. This sequence encodes CASSARLAGASYEQYF.

This clonotype was seen many times. This sequence joins TRBV27 and TRBJ2-6; 8 bases line up with TRBD1. The CDR3 has 17 amino acids. Germline V gene data show CDR1 as MNHEY and CDR2 as SMNVEV (reference sequence). The junction had 6 bases not matched to a gene; V was cut back by 5 bases and J by 0 bases. CDR3 sequence: CASSRTGTLSGANVLTF. The CDR3 DNA sequence: TGTGCCAGCAGTCGGACAGGGACTCTCTCTGGGGCCAACGTCCTGACTTTC.

Many counts were recorded for this clonotype. V is TRBV7-2 and J is TRBJ2-3, with a tentative D call TRBD2 (6 bases). Germline V gene sequence: CDR1 SGHTA, CDR2 FQGNSA. This CDR3 has 16 amino acids. V lost 0 bases and J lost 0, with 10 bases in between. The CDR3: CASSLALAQSTDTQYF. CDR3 coding DNA: TGTGCCAGCAGCTTAGCGCTAGCGCAGAGCACAGATACGCAGTATTTT.

Ten or more counts support this clonotype. The CDR3 DNA reads as TGTGCCAGCAGTTACTCGTCTGAAGGACTAGCGGGAGAGAGCTCCTACAATGAGCAGTTCTTC. Encoded protein: CASSYSSEGLAGESSYNEQFF. The chain links TRBV6-2 or TRBV6-3 to TRBJ2-1, with TRBD2 matching over 13 bases. With V trimmed by 0 bases and J by 0 bases, 11 bases remained unmatched. Per the germline V gene, CDR1 is MNHEY and CDR2 is SVGEGT. The CDR3 sequence is 21 residues long.

In this sample, this clonotype turned up many times. The chain employs TRBV27 and TRBJ1-2, with D possibly TRBD1 on 6 matching bases. The CDR3 loop spans 13 amino acids. The germline V and J ends were trimmed by 6 bases and 8 bases, with 16 bases remaining between them. Germline V gene lookup returns CDR1 MNHEY and CDR2 SMNVEV (reference sequence). The DNA of the CDR3 is TGTGCCAGCAGCAAGACAGGATATTGGGGCTACACCTTC. This codes for CASSKTGYWGYTF.

This clonotype was observed a few times. The rearrangement links TRBV19 to TRBJ1-5; no clear D gene. The CDR3 has 15 residues. Germline V gives CDR1 LNHDA, CDR2 SQIVND (reference sequence). V lost 0 bases and J 0 bases, leaving 6 bases between the germline ends. CDR3 region: CASSIDRSSNQPQHF. CDR3 bases: TGTGCCAGTAGTATAGACAGGAGTAGCAATCAGCCCCAGCATTTT.

Many counts were recorded for this clonotype. The chain couples TRBV11-2 to TRBJ1-1; D remains unclear. CDR1 and CDR2 (germline): SGHAT, FQNNGV. The CDR3 contains 15 residues. Trimming cost V 0 bases and J 4 bases, with 12 bases left between them. The CDR3 loop is CASSLEMGGGTEAFF. The CDR3, as DNA: TGTGCCAGCAGCTTAGAGATGGGAGGAGGCACTGAAGCTTTCTTT.

Many counts were recorded for this clonotype. This chain links TRBV7-2 with TRBJ2-5, with 10 positions matching TRBD1. CDR1 is SGHTA and CDR2 is FQGNSA in the germline V gene. Trimming cost V 0 bases and J 2 bases; bases outside gene matches: 3. The CDR3 totals 16 residues. DNA for the CDR3: TGTGCCAGCAGCTTAGCGCGGACAGGGGGGCAAGAGACCCAGTACTTC. This translates into CASSLARTGGQETQYF. The full variable domain, with the rest looked up from reference TRBV7-2 and TRBJ2-5, is GAGVSQSPSNKVTEKGKDVELRCDPISGHTALYWYRQSLGQGLEFLIYFQGNSAPDKSGLPSDRFSAERTGGSVSTLTIQRTQQEDSAVYLCASSLARTGGQETQYFGPGTRLLVL.

This clonotype occurred many times. V and J are TRBV4-2 and TRBJ1-1; D unresolved. This CDR3 region has 14 residues. The germline V gene has CDR1 LGHNA and CDR2 YNFKEQ. Deletions cut 1 base from V and 6 bases from J, with 12 bases between. CDR3 loop: CASSQAVAGAEAFF. CDR3 in DNA: TGTGCCAGCAGCCAAGCCGTCGCTGGCGCTGAAGCTTTCTTT.

This clonotype appeared a few times. V and J are TRBV13 and TRBJ2-2; D tentatively reads TRBD1 or TRBD2 (5 bases each). V lost 5 bases and J 1 base, leaving 11 bases between the germline ends. The germline V gene encodes CDR1 PRHDT and CDR2 FYEKMQ (reference sequence). This CDR3 comprises 15 residues. The CDR3 region is CASSPGRVNTGELFF. The CDR3, as DNA: TGTGCCAGCAGCCCGGGACGGGTGAACACCGGGGAGCTGTTTTTT.

There are many counts of this clonotype. The chain is built from TRBV28 and TRBJ2-3, with TRBD2 identical over 10 bases. The CDR3 extends over 17 amino acids. The germline CDR1 and CDR2 sequences are MDHEN and SYDVKM. Trimming cost V 7 bases and J 0 bases; bases outside gene matches: 10. The CDR3 DNA follows: TGTGCCAGCACCTTCGACGGACTAGCGGTGAGCACAGATACGCAGTATTTT. Its protein is CASTFDGLAVSTDTQYF. Combining the CDR3 with reference TRBV28 and TRBJ2-3 gives the whole variable domain DVKVTQSSRYLVKRTGEKVFLECVQDMDHENMFWYRQDPGLGLRLIYFSYDVKMKEKGDIPEGYSVSREKKERFSLILESASTNQTSMYLCASTFDGLAVSTDTQYFGPGTRLTVL.

This clonotype was counted ten times or more. The rearrangement uses TRBV7-8 and TRBJ2-3, with D perhaps TRBD2 (5 bases). V was trimmed by 4 bases and J by 0 bases, leaving 20 bases between them. CDR1 and CDR2 from the germline V gene are SGHVS and FQNEAQ. The CDR3 contains 18 residues. Here the CDR3 DNA reads TGTGCCAGCAGCTCCCCCCAATCCGGGAACCCTAGCACAGATACGCAGTATTTT. It is translated as CASSSPQSGNPSTDTQYF.

In its sample, this clonotype was seen many times. The chain employs TRBV9 and TRBJ2-5; D is uncertain. The CDR3 sequence is 15 residues long. The germline V gene encodes CDR1 SGDLS and CDR2 YYNGEE. Trimming pared 0 bases from V and 6 bases from J, leaving 15 bases between. CDR3 DNA: TGTGCCAGCAGCGTAGATGTCCAGGTCGGGCAGACCCAGTACTTC. Translation gives CASSVDVQVGQTQYF.

This clonotype is medium-sized in the sample. The genes are TRBV18 and TRBJ2-1; a weak D match, TRBD2 (6 bases). Germline V gives CDR1 KGHSH, CDR2 LQKENI. The CDR3 contains 12 residues. Between the trimmed V and J ends, which lost 3 bases and 14 bases, there was a span of 14 bases. DNA of the CDR3: TGTGCCAGCTCACCCGGCGGGGAGAGTGAGTTCTTC. Translation gives CASSPGGESEFF.

As for this clonotype: This clone may be a read error of a much larger clone one base away. This chain links TRBV28 with TRBJ1-1; D might be TRBD1 (6 bases). Germline CDR1 and CDR2: MDHEN and SYDVKM. This CDR3 spans 13 amino acids. Trimming stripped 6 bases from V and 6 bases from J, with 14 bases between. This CDR3 reads CASSFGGAAEAFF. The CDR3 coding sequence is TGTGCCAGCAGCTTTGGGGGCGCCGCTGAAGCTTTCTTT.

This clonotype was recorded a few times. V and J are TRBV29-1 and TRBJ2-3, with TRBD2 identical over 8 bases. V was clipped by 4 bases and J by 3 bases; unmatched bases: 6. CDR1 SQVTM and CDR2 ANQGSEA come from the germline V gene. The CDR3 contains 14 residues. The CDR3 reads CSVAGGRWTDTQYF. The CDR3 DNA follows: TGCAGCGTTGCGGGCGGGAGGTGGACAGATACGCAGTATTTT.